The 15 T cell receptor beta chains listed next were all sequenced from one sample in a study of cytomegalovirus exposure and HLA in healthy donors. A multiplex PCR was run with 60 Vbeta primers and 13 Jbeta primers. Method: immunoSEQ multiplex PCR; TCRdb's copy keeps in-frame clones and lacks some. There are about 190,000 clones in the sample; roughly 80% occur only once, and approximately 3.9% lies in the top ten. The sample taken for sequencing was PBMCs. All receptors derive from a man aged 45-60 years in good health and CMV-seronegative.

The chain carries TRBV7-2 and TRBJ1-2; D gene ambiguous. The germline V and J ends were trimmed by 6 bases and 2 bases, with 13 bases remaining between them. Germline V gene sequence: CDR1 SGHTA, CDR2 FQGNSA. The CDR3 runs 14 residues. The CDR3 here is CASSFTGVNYGYTF. Written as DNA, the CDR3 is TGTGCCAGCAGTTTCACCGGGGTAAACTATGGCTACACCTTC.

This clone was seen a single time. The genes are TRBV5-1 and TRBJ2-5; D is perhaps TRBD1 (6 bases). Germline CDR1 and CDR2: SGHRS and YFSETQ. This CDR3 region has 13 residues. The V end was cut by 3 bases, the J end by 4 bases, with 10 bases between. The CDR3 loop reads CASSSGVGETQYF. In DNA, the CDR3 is TGCGCCAGCAGCTCAGGGGTAGGAGAGACCCAGTACTTC.

The chain links TRBV2 to TRBJ1-5, with a tentative D call TRBD1 (5 bases). V lost 1 base and J lost 0, with 7 bases in between. Looked up from germline, CDR1 is SNHLY and CDR2 is FYNNEI. The CDR3 runs to 15 residues. The CDR3, as DNA: TGTGCCAGCAGTGAAGAAGGGGTTAGCAATCAGCCCCAGCATTTT. It translates to CASSEEGVSNQPQHF. The entire variable domain, with the rest obtained from reference TRBV2 and TRBJ1-5, is as follows: EPEVTQTPSHQVTQMGQEVILRCVPISNHLYFYWYRQILGQKVEFLVSFYNNEISEKSEIFDDQFSVERPDGSNFTLKIRSTKLEDSAMYFCASSEEGVSNQPQHFGDGTRLSIL.

This rearrangement joins TRBV6-1 to TRBJ2-7; 9 bases align to TRBD1. Unmatched junction bases numbered 6, after V lost 6 bases and J lost 0 bases. Looked up from germline, CDR1 is MNHNS and CDR2 is SASEGT. The CDR3 spans 15 residues. CDR3 bases: TGTGCCAGCAGCATGGGACAGGGCAGCTCCTACGAGCAGTACTTC. Translating gives CASSMGQGSSYEQYF.

The V and J genes are TRBV10-3 and TRBJ2-5, with TRBD2 matching over 7 bases. The germline gives CDR1 ENHRY, CDR2 SYGVKD. The CDR3 loop spans 13 amino acids. V trimming: 11 bases; J trimming: 3 bases; junction bases outside the gene matches: 9. In DNA form, the CDR3 reads TGTGCCCTTCGGGGCAGCGGGGAAGAGACCCAGTACTTC. Residues: CALRGSGEETQYF.

The CDR3 here is CASSQRNQPQHF. DNA for the CDR3: TGTGCCAGCAGTCAGCGGAATCAGCCCCAGCATTTT. This chain links TRBV6-5 with TRBJ1-5; D ambiguous. V was trimmed by 5 bases and J by 4 bases, leaving 6 bases between them. The CDR3 runs to 12 residues. Germline CDR1 is MNHEY and CDR2 is SVGAGI.

V and J are TRBV7-3 and TRBJ1-6, with D perhaps TRBD1 (6 bases). CDR1 is SGHTA and CDR2 is FQGTGA in the germline V gene. The ends were cut back, 4 bases at V and 7 bases at J, with 11 bases in the middle. This CDR3 is 14 amino acids long. The CDR3 nucleotides read TGTGCCAGCAGCTCGACAGGAAAGAATTCACCCCTCCACTTT. Protein sequence: CASSSTGKNSPLHF.

This chain joins TRBV6-5 and TRBJ1-5, with TRBD1 identical over 9 bases. V shed 6 bases, J shed 8 bases, and the junction held 5 bases outside the gene matches. CDR3 length equals 13 residues. Germline CDR1 MNHEY, CDR2 SVGAGI. CDR3 nucleotide sequence: TGTGCCAGCAGCGACAGGGGGATGGAGCCCCAGCATTTT. Residues: CASSDRGMEPQHF.

A note on this clone: Its ends do not fully match the called genes, so a read error is possible. The sample contains more than one DNA sequence encoding this CDR3. The genes are TRBV2 and TRBJ2-1, with D perhaps TRBD1 (8 bases). The CDR3 sequence is 13 residues long. Germline loops: CDR1 SNHLY, CDR2 FYNNEI. In DNA form, the CDR3 reads TGCGCCAGCGGTTTTACAGGGGGGGGTGAGCAGTTCTTC. Translating gives CASGFTGGGEQFF.

This sequence joins TRBV5-1 and TRBJ2-5; 7 bases agree with TRBD2. From germline, CDR1 is SGHRS and CDR2 YFSETQ. CDR3 length equals 13 residues. V lost 10 bases, J lost 3 bases, and 9 bases stayed unmatched. The CDR3 DNA follows: TGCGCCTGTTCCGGGGGGAGCGAAGAGACCCAGTACTTC. Translated: CACSGGSEETQYF.

The chain employs TRBV10-1 and TRBJ2-1; 11 nucleotides agree with TRBD2. CDR1 and CDR2 (germline): WNHNN, SYGVQD (reference sequence). V lost 3 bases to trimming and J lost 3 bases; unmatched junction nucleotides: 1. This CDR3 region has 15 residues. CDR3 sequence reads: CASSDGTSGYNEQFF. The CDR3 DNA reads TGCGCCAGCAGTGACGGGACTAGCGGCTACAATGAGCAGTTCTTC.

This clone was seen only once. Additional DNA sequences in this sample encode the identical CDR3. The V call is TRBV9, the J call TRBJ2-5; weak D call: TRBD1 (6 bases). Per germline, CDR1 SGDLS and CDR2 YYNGEE. This CDR3 has 14 residues. Trimming took 0 bases from V and 5 from J, leaving 11 bases between them. The CDR3 sequence: CASSVGGLGETQYF. CDR3 nucleotides: TGTGCCAGCAGCGTAGGGGGGCTTGGGGAGACCCAGTACTTC.

The J gene is TRBJ1-4, the V gene TRBV19, with a tentative D call TRBD1 (5 bases). The CDR3 has 13 residues. The germline CDR1 and CDR2 sequences are LNHDA and SQIVND (reference sequence). V lost 5 bases and J lost 7, with 11 bases in between. DNA for the CDR3: TGTGCCAGTAGTGAAAGGGGAGGTGAAAAACTGTTTTTT. It translates to CASSERGGEKLFF.

In the case of this clone: Other DNA sequences in this sample translate to the same CDR3. J is TRBJ2-2 and V is TRBV4-1, with D tentatively TRBD1 (6 bases). This CDR3 contains 15 residues. The V end lost 1 base, the J end lost 3 bases, and 9 bases lay between the germline ends. In germline, CDR1 is MGHRA, CDR2 YSYEKL. CDR3 sequence reads: CASSQGTGYTGELFF. DNA for the CDR3: TGCGCCAGCAGCCAAGGAACAGGGTACACCGGGGAGCTGTTTTTT.

This rearrangement joins TRBV7-9 to TRBJ1-2; 9 positions match TRBD1. Looked up from germline, CDR1 is SEHNR and CDR2 is FQNEAQ (reference sequence). J gave up 4 bases and V 5 bases, and 8 bases lay outside the gene matches. This CDR3 spans 15 amino acids. The CDR3 DNA is TGTGCCAGCAGCGCAGGACAGGGGTTTTTCTATGGCTACACCTTC. Residues: CASSAGQGFFYGYTF.